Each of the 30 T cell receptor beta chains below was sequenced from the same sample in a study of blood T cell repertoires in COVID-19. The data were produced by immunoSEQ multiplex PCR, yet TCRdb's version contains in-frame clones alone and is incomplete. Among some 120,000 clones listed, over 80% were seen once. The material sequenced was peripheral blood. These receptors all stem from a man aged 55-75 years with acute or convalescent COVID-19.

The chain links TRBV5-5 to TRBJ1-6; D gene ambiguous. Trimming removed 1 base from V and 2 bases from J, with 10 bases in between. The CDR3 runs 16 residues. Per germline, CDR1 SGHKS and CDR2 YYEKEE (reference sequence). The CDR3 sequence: CASSLRREAYNSPLHF. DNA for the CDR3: TGTGCCAGCAGCTTGAGGAGGGAGGCCTATAATTCACCCCTCCACTTT.

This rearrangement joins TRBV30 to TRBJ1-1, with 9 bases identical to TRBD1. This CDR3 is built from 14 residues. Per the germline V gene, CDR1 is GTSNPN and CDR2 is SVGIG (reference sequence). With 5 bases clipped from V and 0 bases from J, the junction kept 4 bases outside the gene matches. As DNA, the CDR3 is TGTGCCTGGGAAGGACAGGGGTTGAACACTGAAGCTTTCTTT. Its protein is CAWEGQGLNTEAFF.

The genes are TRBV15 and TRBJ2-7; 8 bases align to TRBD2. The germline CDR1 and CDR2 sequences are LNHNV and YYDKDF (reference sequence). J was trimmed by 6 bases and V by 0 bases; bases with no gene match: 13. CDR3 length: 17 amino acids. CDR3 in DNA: TGTGCCACCAGCAGAGATCTTGCTGGCGGGAGGCGAGGCGAGCAGTACTTC. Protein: CATSRDLAGGRRGEQYF.

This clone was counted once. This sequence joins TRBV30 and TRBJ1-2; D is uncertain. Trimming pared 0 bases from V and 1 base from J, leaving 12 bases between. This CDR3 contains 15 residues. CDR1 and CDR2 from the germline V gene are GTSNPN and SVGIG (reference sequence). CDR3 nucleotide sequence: TGTGCCTGGAGTGTACCCCGTGCCGGTAACTATGGCTACACCTTC. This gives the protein CAWSVPRAGNYGYTF.

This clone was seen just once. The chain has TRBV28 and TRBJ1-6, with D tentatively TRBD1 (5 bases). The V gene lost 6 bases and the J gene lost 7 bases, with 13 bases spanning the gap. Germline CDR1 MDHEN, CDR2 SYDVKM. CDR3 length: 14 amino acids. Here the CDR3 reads CASRGGRGNSPLHF. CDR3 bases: TGTGCCAGCAGGGGGGGACGCGGGAATTCACCCCTCCACTTT.

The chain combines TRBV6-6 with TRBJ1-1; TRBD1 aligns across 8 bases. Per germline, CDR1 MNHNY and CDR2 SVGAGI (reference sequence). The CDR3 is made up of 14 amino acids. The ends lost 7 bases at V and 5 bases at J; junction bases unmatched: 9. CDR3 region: CASNPQGAWTEAFF. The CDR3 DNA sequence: TGTGCCAGCAATCCGCAGGGGGCTTGGACTGAAGCTTTCTTT.

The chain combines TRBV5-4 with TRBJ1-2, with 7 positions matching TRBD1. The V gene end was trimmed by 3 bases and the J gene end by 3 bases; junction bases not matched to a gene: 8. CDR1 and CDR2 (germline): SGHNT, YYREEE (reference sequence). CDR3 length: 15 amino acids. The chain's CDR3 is CASSSTDREDYGYTF. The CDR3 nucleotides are TGTGCCAGCAGCTCCACCGACAGGGAAGACTATGGCTACACCTTC.

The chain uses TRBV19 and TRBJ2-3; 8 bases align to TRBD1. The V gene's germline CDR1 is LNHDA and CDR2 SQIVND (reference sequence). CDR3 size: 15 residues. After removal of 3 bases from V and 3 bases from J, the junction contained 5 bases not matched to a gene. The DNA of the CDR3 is TGTGCCAGTAGTATGTCGAGGACAGGGACAGATACGCAGTATTTT. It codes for CASSMSRTGTDTQYF.

The CDR3 sequence: CASRDRLGYGYTF. CDR3 bases: TGTGCCAGCAGGGACAGGTTGGGGTATGGCTACACCTTC. J is TRBJ1-2 and V is TRBV2, with 7 bases fitting TRBD1. The germline CDR1 and CDR2 sequences are SNHLY and FYNNEI. This CDR3 is 13 amino acids long. V trimming: 6 bases; J trimming: 5 bases; junction bases outside the gene matches: 6.

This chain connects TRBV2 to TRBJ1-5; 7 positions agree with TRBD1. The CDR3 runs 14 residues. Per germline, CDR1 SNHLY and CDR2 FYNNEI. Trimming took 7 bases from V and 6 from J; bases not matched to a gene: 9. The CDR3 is CASIGQGVGQPQHF. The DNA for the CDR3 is TGTGCCAGCATTGGCCAGGGGGTCGGTCAGCCCCAGCATTTT.

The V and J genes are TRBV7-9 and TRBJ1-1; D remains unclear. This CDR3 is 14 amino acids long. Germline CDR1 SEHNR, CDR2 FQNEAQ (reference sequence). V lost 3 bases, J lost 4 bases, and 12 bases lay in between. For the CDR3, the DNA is TGTGCCAGCAGCTTGTTTGAGTTCGGCACTGAAGCTTTCTTT. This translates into CASSLFEFGTEAFF.

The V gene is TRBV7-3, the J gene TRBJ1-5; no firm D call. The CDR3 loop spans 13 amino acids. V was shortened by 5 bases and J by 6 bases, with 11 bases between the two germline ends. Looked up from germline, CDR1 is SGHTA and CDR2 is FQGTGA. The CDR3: CASSLGPGQPQHF. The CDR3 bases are TGTGCCAGCAGCCTCGGCCCAGGTCAGCCCCAGCATTTT.

The CDR3 bases are TGTGCCAGCAGTTCCCCTCGAAGCGCAACTAATGAAAAACTGTTTTTT. Translation gives CASSSPRSATNEKLFF. The genes are TRBV28 and TRBJ1-4; D is uncertain. Germline CDR1 MDHEN, CDR2 SYDVKM. This CDR3 has 16 residues. Trimming took off 4 bases at V and 0 bases at J, with 12 bases between the two ends.

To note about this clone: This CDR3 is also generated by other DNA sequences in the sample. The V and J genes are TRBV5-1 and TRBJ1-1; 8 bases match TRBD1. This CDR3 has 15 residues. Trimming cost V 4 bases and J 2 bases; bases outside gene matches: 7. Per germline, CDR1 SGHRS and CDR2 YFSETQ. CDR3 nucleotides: TGCGCCAGCAGCCTACCAGGGACAGGTAACACTGAAGCTTTCTTT. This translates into CASSLPGTGNTEAFF.

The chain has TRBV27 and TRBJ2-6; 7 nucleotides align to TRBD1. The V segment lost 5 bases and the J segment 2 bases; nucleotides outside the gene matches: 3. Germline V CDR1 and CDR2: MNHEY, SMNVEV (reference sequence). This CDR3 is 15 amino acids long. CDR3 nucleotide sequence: TGTGCCAGCAGTAATCAGGGGGCTGGGGCCAACGTCCTGACTTTC. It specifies CASSNQGAGANVLTF.

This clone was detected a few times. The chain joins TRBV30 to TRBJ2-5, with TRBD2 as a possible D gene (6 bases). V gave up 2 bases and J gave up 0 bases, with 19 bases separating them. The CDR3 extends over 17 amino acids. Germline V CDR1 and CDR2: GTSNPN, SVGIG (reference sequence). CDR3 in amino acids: CAWSPWGKGRNQETQYF. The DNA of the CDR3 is TGTGCCTGGAGTCCCTGGGGGAAAGGGAGGAACCAAGAGACCCAGTACTTC. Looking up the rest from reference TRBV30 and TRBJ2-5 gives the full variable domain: SQTIHQWPATLVQPVGSPLSLECTVEGTSNPNLYWYRQAAGRGLQLLFYSVGIGQISSEVPQNLSASRPQDRQFILSSKKLLLSDSGFYLCAWSPWGKGRNQETQYFGPGTRLLVL.

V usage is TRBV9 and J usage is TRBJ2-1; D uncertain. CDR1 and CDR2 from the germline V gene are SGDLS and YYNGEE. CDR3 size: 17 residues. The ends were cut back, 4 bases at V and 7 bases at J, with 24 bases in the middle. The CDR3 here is CASSPRLSLTSRNEQFF. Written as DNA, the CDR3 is TGTGCCAGCAGCCCTCGCTTGAGTCTCACCTCTAGGAATGAGCAGTTCTTC.

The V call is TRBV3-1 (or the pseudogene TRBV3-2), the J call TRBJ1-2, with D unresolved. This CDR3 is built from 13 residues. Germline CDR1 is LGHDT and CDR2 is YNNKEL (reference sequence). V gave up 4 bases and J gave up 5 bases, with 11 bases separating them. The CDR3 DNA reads TGTGCCAGCAGCCCCGGCGGCTGGTATGGCTACACCTTC. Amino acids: CASSPGGWYGYTF.

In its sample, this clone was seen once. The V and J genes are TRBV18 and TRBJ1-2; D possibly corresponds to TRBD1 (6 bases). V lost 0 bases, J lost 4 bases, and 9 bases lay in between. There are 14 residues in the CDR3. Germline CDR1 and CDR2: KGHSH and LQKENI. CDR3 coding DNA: TGTGCCAGCTCACCACCGGGAGGGGGCTATGGCTACACCTTC. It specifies CASSPPGGGYGYTF.

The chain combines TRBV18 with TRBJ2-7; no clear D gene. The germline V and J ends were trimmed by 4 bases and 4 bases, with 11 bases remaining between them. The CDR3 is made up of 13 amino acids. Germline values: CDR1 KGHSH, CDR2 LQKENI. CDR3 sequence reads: CASSRGGKYEQYF. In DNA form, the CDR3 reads TGTGCCAGCTCACGTGGCGGAAAATACGAGCAGTACTTC.

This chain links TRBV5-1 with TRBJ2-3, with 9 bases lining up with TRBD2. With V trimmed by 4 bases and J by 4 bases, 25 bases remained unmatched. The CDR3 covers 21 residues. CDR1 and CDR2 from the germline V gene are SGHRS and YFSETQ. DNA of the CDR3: TGCGCCAGCAGCGCCTCGGGGCCCTCGGCGATAGCGGGAGAAGTCGCAGATACGCAGTATTTT. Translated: CASSASGPSAIAGEVADTQYF.

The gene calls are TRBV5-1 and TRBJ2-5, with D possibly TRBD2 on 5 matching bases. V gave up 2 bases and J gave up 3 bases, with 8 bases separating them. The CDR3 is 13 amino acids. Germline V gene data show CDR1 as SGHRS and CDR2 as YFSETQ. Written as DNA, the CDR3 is TGCGCCAGCAGCTTTCTGGGAGAAGAGACCCAGTACTTC. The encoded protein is CASSFLGEETQYF. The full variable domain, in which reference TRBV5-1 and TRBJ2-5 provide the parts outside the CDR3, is KAGVTQTPRYLIKTRGQQVTLSCSPISGHRSVSWYQQTPGQGLQFLFEYFSETQRNKGNFPGRFSGRQFSNSRSEMNVSTLELGDSALYLCASSFLGEETQYFGPGTRLLVL.

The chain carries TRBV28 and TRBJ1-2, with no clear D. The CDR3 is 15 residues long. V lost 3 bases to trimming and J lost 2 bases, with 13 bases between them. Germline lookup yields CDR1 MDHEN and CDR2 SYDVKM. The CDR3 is CASSFRGLGNYGYTF. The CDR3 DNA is TGTGCCAGCAGTTTCAGAGGGTTAGGGAACTATGGCTACACCTTC.

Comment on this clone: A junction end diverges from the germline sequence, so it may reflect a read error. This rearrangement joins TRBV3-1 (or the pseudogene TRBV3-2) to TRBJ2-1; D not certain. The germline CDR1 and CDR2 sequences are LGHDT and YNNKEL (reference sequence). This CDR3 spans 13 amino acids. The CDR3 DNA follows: TGTGCCAGCAGCTACACCCGCCAGAGCTCTAGGCTCTTC. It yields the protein CASSYTRQSSRLF.

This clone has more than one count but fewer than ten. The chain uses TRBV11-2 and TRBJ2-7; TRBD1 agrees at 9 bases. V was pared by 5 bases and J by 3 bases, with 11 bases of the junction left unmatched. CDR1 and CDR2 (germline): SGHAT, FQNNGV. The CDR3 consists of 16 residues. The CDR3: CASSPIRGQGFYEQYF. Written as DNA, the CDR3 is TGTGCCAGCAGCCCAATCCGGGGACAGGGTTTCTACGAGCAGTACTTC.

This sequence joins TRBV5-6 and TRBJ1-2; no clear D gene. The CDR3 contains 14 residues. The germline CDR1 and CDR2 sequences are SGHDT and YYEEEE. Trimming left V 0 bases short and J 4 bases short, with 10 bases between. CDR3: CASSLAIAGYGYTF. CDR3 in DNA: TGTGCCAGCAGCTTGGCGATAGCTGGCTATGGCTACACCTTC.

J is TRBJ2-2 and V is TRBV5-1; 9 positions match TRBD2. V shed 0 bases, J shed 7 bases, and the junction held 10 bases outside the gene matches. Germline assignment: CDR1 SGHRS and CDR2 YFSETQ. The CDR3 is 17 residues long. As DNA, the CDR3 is TGCGCCAGCAGCTTGGTAGCGGGACTAGCTATAGGCGGGGAGCTGTTTTTT. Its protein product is CASSLVAGLAIGGELFF.

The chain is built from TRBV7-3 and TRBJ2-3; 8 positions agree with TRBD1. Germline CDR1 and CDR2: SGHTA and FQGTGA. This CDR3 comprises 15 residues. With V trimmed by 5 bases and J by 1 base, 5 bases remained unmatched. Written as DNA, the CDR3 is TGTGCCAGCAGCCCCGGACAGGGCCGCACAGATACGCAGTATTTT. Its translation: CASSPGQGRTDTQYF.

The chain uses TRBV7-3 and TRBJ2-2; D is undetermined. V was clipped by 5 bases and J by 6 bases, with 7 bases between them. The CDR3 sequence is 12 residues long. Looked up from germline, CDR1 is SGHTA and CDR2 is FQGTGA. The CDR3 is CASSAQAGELFF. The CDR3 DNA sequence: TGTGCCAGCAGCGCCCAGGCCGGGGAGCTGTTTTTT.

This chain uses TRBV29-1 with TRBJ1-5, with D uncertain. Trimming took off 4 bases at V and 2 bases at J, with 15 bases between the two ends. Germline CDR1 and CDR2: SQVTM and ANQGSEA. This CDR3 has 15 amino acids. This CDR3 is CSVADGIIGNQPQHF. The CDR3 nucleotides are TGCAGCGTTGCGGACGGGATAATAGGCAATCAGCCCCAGCATTTT.